Described below is a single T cell receptor (beta chain) sequence and its context. The CDR3 covers 19 residues. In germline, CDR1 is SGHVS, CDR2 FQNEAQ. The V and J ends lost 3 bases and 3 bases, in that order; junction bases with no gene match: 18. The data are from a study of blood T cell repertoires in COVID-19. Across the study: Researchers got acute and convalescent COVID-19 samples from the United States, Italy and Spain. The analysed material was cDNA or gDNA that came from T cells, B-cell-depleted T cells, or PBMCs.

Original analysis: The assay estimated nucleated cells by amplifying reference gene primers. The repertoire was sequenced with immunoSEQ multiplex PCR; TCRdb's copy has only in-frame clones and lacks some. V, J and clone size are those of that table, while D and trimming were read from the DNA. The sample has around 350,000 clones, approximately 86% seen once. The source of this sequence is a human donor in a cohort sampled during active COVID-19. This chain links TRBV7-8 with TRBJ2-7; the match to TRBD1 covers 9 bases. Source material: peripheral blood. CDR3 region: CASSLGLESAGTGRYEQYF. The CDR3 DNA reads TGTGCCAGCAGCTTGGGCTTGGAGAGTGCCGGGACAGGGCGCTACGAGCAGTACTTC.